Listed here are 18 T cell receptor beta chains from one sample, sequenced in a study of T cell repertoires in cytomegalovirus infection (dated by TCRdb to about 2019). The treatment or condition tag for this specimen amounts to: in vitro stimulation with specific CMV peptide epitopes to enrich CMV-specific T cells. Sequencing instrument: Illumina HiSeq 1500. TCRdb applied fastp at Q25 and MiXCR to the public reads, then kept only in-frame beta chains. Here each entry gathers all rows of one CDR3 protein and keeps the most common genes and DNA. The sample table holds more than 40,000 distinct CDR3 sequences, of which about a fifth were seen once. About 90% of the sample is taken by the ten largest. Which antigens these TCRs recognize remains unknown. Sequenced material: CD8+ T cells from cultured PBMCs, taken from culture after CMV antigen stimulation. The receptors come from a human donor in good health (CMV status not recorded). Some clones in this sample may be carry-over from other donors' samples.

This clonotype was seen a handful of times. The CDR3: CASSHDAGPYSNQPQHF. CDR3 nucleotides: TGTGCCAGCAGCCACGACGCGGGTCCCTATAGCAATCAGCCCCAGCATTTT. The J gene is TRBJ1-5, the V gene TRBV7-2; D unresolved. This CDR3 has 17 amino acids. Looked up from germline, CDR1 is SGHTA and CDR2 is FQGNSA. V was pared by 5 bases and J by 0 bases, with 17 bases between. The full variable domain, with the rest looked up from reference TRBV7-2 and TRBJ1-5, is GAGVSQSPSNKVTEKGKDVELRCDPISGHTALYWYRQSLGQGLEFLIYFQGNSAPDKSGLPSDRFSAERTGGSVSTLTIQRTQQEDSAVYLCASSHDAGPYSNQPQHFGDGTRLSIL.

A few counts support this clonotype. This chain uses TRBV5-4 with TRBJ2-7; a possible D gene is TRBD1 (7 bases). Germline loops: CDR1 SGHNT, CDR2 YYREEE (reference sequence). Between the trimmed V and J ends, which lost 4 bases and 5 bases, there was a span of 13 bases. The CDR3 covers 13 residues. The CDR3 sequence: CASSATGTHEQYF. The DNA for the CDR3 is TGTGCCAGCAGCGCGACAGGGACTCACGAGCAGTACTTC.

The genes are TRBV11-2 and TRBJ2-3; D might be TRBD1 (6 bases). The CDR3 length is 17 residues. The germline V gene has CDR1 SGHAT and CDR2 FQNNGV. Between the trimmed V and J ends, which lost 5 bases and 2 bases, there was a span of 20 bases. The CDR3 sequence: CASSLRGYREITDTQYF. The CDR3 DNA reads TGTGCCAGCAGCCTCCGGGGTTACAGGGAGATCACAGATACGCAGTATTTT. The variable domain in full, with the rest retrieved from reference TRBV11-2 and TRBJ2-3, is EAGVAQSPRYKIIEKRQSVAFWCNPISGHATLYWYQQILGQGPKLLIQFQNNGVVDDSQLPKDRFSAERLKGVDSTLKIQPAKLEDSAVYLCASSLRGYREITDTQYFGPGTRLTVL.

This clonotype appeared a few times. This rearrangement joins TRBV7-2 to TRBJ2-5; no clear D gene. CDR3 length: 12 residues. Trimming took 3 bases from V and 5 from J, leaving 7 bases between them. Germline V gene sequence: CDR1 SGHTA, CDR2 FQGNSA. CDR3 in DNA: TGTGCCAGCAGCTTCACTCGGGAGACCCAGTACTTC. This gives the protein CASSFTRETQYF. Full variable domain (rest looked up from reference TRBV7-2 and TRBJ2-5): GAGVSQSPSNKVTEKGKDVELRCDPISGHTALYWYRQSLGQGLEFLIYFQGNSAPDKSGLPSDRFSAERTGGSVSTLTIQRTQQEDSAVYLCASSFTRETQYFGPGTRLLVL.

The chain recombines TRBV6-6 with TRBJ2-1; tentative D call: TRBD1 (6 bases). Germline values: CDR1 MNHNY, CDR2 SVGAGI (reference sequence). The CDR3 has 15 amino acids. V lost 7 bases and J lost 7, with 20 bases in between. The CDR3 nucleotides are TGTGCCAGCACCCAAGTGGCAGGGGATACTAATGAGCAGTTCTTC. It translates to CASTQVAGDTNEQFF.

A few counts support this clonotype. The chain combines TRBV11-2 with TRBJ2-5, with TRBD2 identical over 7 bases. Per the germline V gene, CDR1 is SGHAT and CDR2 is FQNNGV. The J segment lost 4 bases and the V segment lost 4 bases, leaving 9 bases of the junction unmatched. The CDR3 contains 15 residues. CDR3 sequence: CASSSPGGVGETQYF. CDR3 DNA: TGTGCCAGCAGCTCCCCTGGGGGGGTGGGAGAGACCCAGTACTTC.

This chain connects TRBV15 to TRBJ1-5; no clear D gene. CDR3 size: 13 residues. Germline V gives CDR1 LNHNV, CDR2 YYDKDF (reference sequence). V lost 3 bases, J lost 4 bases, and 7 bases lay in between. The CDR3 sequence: CATSSSGNQPQHF. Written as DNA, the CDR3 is TGTGCCACCAGCAGTAGCGGAAATCAGCCCCAGCATTTT.

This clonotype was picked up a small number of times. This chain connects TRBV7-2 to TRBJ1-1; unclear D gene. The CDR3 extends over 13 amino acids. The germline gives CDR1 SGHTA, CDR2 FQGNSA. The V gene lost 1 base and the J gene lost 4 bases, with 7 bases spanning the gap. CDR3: CASSLGFRTEAFF. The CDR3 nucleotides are TGTGCCAGCAGCTTAGGGTTTCGCACTGAAGCTTTCTTT.

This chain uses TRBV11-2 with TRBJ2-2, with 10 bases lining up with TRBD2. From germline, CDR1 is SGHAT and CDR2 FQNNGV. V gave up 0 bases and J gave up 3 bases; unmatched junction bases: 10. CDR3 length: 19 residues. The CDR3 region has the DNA TGTGCCAGCAGCTTAGAGTTTAGCGGGAGGCCACGCGACACCGGGGAGCTGTTTTTT. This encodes CASSLEFSGRPRDTGELFF.

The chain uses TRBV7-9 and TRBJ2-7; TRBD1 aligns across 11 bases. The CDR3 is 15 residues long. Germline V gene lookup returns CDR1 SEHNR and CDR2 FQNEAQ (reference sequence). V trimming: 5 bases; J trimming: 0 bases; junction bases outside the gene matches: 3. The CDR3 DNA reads TGTGCCAGCAGCCCGGGACAGGGGGACTCCTACGAGCAGTACTTC. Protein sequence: CASSPGQGDSYEQYF.

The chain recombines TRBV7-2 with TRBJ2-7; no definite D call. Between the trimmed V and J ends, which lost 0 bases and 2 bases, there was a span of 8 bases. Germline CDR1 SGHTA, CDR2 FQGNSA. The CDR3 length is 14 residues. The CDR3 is CASSLARLAYEQYF. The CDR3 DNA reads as TGTGCCAGCAGCTTAGCGCGGCTGGCCTACGAGCAGTACTTC. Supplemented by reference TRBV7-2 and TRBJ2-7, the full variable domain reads GAGVSQSPSNKVTEKGKDVELRCDPISGHTALYWYRQSLGQGLEFLIYFQGNSAPDKSGLPSDRFSAERTGGSVSTLTIQRTQQEDSAVYLCASSLARLAYEQYFGPGTRLTVT.

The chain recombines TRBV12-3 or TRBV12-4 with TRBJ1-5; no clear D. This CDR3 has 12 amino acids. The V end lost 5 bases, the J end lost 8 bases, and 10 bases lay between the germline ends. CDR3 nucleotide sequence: TGTGCCAGCAGTCCCCCCGAAGAGCCCCAGCATTTT. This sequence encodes CASSPPEEPQHF.

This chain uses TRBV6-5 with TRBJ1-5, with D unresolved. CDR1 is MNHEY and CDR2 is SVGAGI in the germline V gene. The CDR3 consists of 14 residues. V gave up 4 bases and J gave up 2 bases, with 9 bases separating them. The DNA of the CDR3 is TGTGCCAGCAGTTCGGGGTTCGGCAATCAGCCCCAGCATTTT. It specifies CASSSGFGNQPQHF.

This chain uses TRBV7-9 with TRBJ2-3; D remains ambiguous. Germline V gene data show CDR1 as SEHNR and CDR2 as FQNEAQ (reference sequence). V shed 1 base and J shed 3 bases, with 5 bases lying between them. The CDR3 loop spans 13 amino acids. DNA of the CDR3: TGTGCCAGCAGCTTAGTAGGTACAGATACGCAGTATTTT. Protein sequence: CASSLVGTDTQYF.

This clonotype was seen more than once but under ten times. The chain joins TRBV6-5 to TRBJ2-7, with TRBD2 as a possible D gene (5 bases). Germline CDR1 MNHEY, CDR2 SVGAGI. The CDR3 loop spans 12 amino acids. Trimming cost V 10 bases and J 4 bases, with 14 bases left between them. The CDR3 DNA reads TGTGCCACCCTGATACGCGGGTACGAGCAGTACTTC. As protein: CATLIRGYEQYF.

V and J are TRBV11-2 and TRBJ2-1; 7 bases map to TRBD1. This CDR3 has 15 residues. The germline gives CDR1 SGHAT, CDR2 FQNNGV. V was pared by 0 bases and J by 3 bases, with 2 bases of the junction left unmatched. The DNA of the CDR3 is TGTGCCAGCAGCTTAGATGGGGACAGCTACAATGAGCAGTTCTTC. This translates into CASSLDGDSYNEQFF.

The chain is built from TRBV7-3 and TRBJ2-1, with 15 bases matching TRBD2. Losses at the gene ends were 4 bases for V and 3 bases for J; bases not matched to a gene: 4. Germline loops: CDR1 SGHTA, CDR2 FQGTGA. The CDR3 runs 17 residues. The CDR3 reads CASSSGLAGGFYNEQFF. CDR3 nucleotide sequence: TGTGCCAGCAGCTCGGGACTAGCGGGAGGATTCTACAATGAGCAGTTCTTC.

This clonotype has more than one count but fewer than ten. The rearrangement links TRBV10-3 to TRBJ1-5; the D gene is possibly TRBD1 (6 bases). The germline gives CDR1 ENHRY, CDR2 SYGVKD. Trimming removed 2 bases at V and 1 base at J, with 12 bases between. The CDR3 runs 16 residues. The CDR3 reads CAISEIQDSSNQPQHF. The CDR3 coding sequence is TGTGCCATCAGTGAGATACAGGACAGCAGCAATCAGCCCCAGCATTTT.